These 17 T cell receptor beta chains share one sample of origin, sequenced in a study of post-analysis software for immune sequencing data. Tagging with unique molecular identifiers was a feature of the TCR beta cDNA libraries. TCRdb passed the PCR reads through MiXCR, listing each CDR3 protein once. Of about 260,000 distinct CDR3 sequences listed, 30% to 45% are singletons. Their antigen targets remain unknown. Points from the study as a whole: In patients, 4 to 6 TRBV segments were more frequent than in controls, with TRBV5-6, TRBV5-1 and TRBV20-1 among them.

Material for sequencing was blood. These TCRs come from a girl between 10 and 17 years old with multiple sclerosis.

Here the CDR3 reads CASSQDGDSLGINEQYF. The DNA of the CDR3 is TGCGCCAGCAGCCAAGATGGAGACAGCCTGGGCATCAACGAGCAGTACTTC. The chain links TRBV4-1 to TRBJ2-7; D perhaps matches TRBD1 (5 bases). The CDR3 covers 17 residues. Trimming took off 0 bases at V and 5 bases at J, with 20 bases between the two ends. Germline V gives CDR1 MGHRA, CDR2 YSYEKL.

As for this clonotype: Given a much more abundant clone one base away, this may be a read error. The chain has TRBV2 and TRBJ1-6; 8 nucleotides line up with TRBD1. Trimming took 7 bases from V and 4 from J; bases not matched to a gene: 12. CDR3 size: 17 residues. The V gene's germline CDR1 is SNHLY and CDR2 FYNNEI. The CDR3: CASNLKAGGGYNSPLHF. DNA for the CDR3: TGTGCCAGCAACCTTAAGGCAGGGGGCGGTTATAATTCACCCCTCCACTTT.

Remarks on this clonotype: A junction end diverges from the germline sequence, so it may reflect a read error. This chain links TRBV20-1 with TRBJ1-5, with a tentative D call TRBD1 (5 bases). Germline CDR1 reads DFQATT; CDR2 reads SNEGSKA (reference sequence). The CDR3 has 14 residues. The chain's CDR3 is CSARPGARREPRHF. The CDR3 coding sequence is TGCAGTGCTAGGCCCGGGGCTAGGAGAGAGCCCCGGCATTTT.

The CDR3 DNA reads as TGTGCCATCTCCCGGGACAATGCCCCCCTTGGCTACACCTTC. Protein: CAISRDNAPLGYTF. V usage is TRBV10-3 and J usage is TRBJ1-2, with a possible D match to TRBD1 (6 bases). The CDR3 spans 14 residues. Germline lookup yields CDR1 ENHRY and CDR2 SYGVKD. Trimming removed 8 bases at V and 7 bases at J, with 20 bases between.

With regard to this clonotype: A junction end diverges from the germline sequence, so it may reflect a read error. V gene TRBV2 combines with J gene TRBJ2-2; tentative D call: TRBD2 (5 bases). From germline, CDR1 is SNHLY and CDR2 FYNNEI. The CDR3 is 16 amino acids. This CDR3 is CASSARHLANTGERFF. Here the CDR3 DNA reads TGTGCCAGCAGTGCGAGACATCTCGCGAACACCGGGGAGCGGTTTTTT.

A word on this clonotype: This may be a read error, as it is one base from a much larger clone. This chain links TRBV7-9 with TRBJ2-5; 8 nucleotides line up with TRBD2. The CDR3 is 16 residues long. Germline V lookup: CDR1 SEHNR, CDR2 FQNEAQ (reference sequence). Losses at the gene ends were 3 bases for V and 11 bases for J; bases not matched to a gene: 17. The CDR3 sequence: CASSLGDAGGRNEQYF. For the CDR3, the DNA is TGTGCCAGCAGCTTGGGCGATGCGGGAGGTAGGAATGAGCAGTACTTC.

Concerning this clonotype: A read error may explain this, as a much larger clone is one base away. This chain links TRBV7-6 with TRBJ2-1; D call uncertain. Germline assignment: CDR1 SGHVS and CDR2 FNYEAQ. Trimming removed 1 base from V and 9 bases from J, with 16 bases in between. CDR3 length: 15 residues. The CDR3 spells CASSLGLLDWGEQFF. CDR3 nucleotide sequence: TGTGCCAGCAGCTTAGGTCTGCTAGATTGGGGTGAGCAGTTCTTC.

This clonotype appeared many times. The chain combines TRBV7-3 with TRBJ2-5, with a tentative D call TRBD2 (7 bases). The germline CDR1 and CDR2 sequences are SGHTA and FQGTGA. The germline V and J ends were trimmed by 0 bases and 4 bases, with 12 bases remaining between them. This CDR3 has 15 amino acids. The DNA of the CDR3 is TGTGCCAGCAGCTTAACCACAGGGAGGGGAGAGACCCAGTACTTC. Encoded protein: CASSLTTGRGETQYF.

This clonotype appeared many times. The V call is TRBV7-2, the J call TRBJ2-1, with TRBD2 matching 7 bases. The CDR3 length is 11 residues. Unmatched junction bases numbered 2, after V lost 5 bases and J lost 10 bases. Germline CDR1 is SGHTA and CDR2 is FQGNSA. The CDR3 loop is CASSRAGEQFF. The CDR3, as DNA: TGTGCCAGCAGCCGAGCGGGGGAGCAGTTCTTC.

This clonotype is a singleton in its sample. J is TRBJ1-3 and V is TRBV9; possible D gene TRBD1, 5 bases. CDR1 and CDR2 from the germline V gene are SGDLS and YYNGEE. The ends were cut back, 5 bases at V and 1 base at J, with 16 bases in the middle. This CDR3 is built from 16 residues. As DNA, the CDR3 is TGTGCCAGCAGTTTCGGACAACGAGGTTCTGGAAACACCATATATTTT. Translating gives CASSFGQRGSGNTIYF.

This chain joins TRBV12-3 or TRBV12-4 and TRBJ2-2; perhaps TRBD1 as D (8 bases). The CDR3 extends over 14 amino acids. Trimming took 7 bases from V and 6 from J, leaving 15 bases between them. CDR3 region: CASTHTGGAGELFF. The CDR3 DNA reads TGTGCCAGCACTCACACAGGGGGGGCCGGGGAGCTGTTTTTT.

This clonotype has a count of ten or more. V gene TRBV5-4 combines with J gene TRBJ2-7, with 8 bases aligning to TRBD2. The ends lost 4 bases at V and 2 bases at J; junction bases unmatched: 5. CDR1 SGHNT and CDR2 YYREEE come from the germline V gene (reference sequence). This CDR3 comprises 14 residues. DNA of the CDR3: TGTGCCAGCAGCGGGGGACTAGTTCCCTACGAGCAGTACTTC. Translating gives CASSGGLVPYEQYF.

This clonotype occurred many times. An end of the junction does not agree with germline; a read error may underlie this. The V and J genes are TRBV11-2 and TRBJ2-5; 9 bases match TRBD2. The CDR3 totals 15 residues. Germline CDR1 SGHAT, CDR2 FQNNGV. CDR3 nucleotides: TGTGCCAGCAGCCTAGATGGACTAGCGAGAGAGACCCAGTACTTC. Translating gives CASSLDGLARETQYF.

The genes are TRBV12-5 and TRBJ2-1; 12 nucleotides align to TRBD2. V trimming: 2 bases; J trimming: 6 bases; junction bases outside the gene matches: 5. This CDR3 region has 16 residues. Germline lookup yields CDR1 LGHNT and CDR2 FRNRAP. The CDR3 bases are TGTGCTAGTGGTTTGAGTGGACTAGCGGGATCCAATGAGCAGTTCTTC. As protein: CASGLSGLAGSNEQFF.

Comments on this clonotype: As the CDR3 is not closed by the conserved phenylalanine or tryptophan, this likely results from a read error. J is TRBJ2-1 and V is TRBV7-2; the D call may be TRBD1 or TRBD2 (7 bases each). The ends were cut back, 5 bases at V and 6 bases at J, with 23 bases in the middle. The CDR3 is 17 amino acids. CDR1 and CDR2 (germline): SGHTA, FQGNSA. The CDR3 sequence is CASSRFGGQGGFNEQFL. The CDR3 DNA is TGTGCCAGCAGCCGGTTCGGGGGGCAGGGGGGGTTCAATGAGCAGTTCTTA.

With regard to this clonotype: The junction shows a germline mismatch at one end, possibly a read error. This chain joins TRBV2 and TRBJ2-7, with D perhaps being TRBD1 or TRBD2 (5 bases each). Germline CDR1 is SNHLY and CDR2 is FYNNEI. This CDR3 spans 11 amino acids. The CDR3 coding sequence is TGTGCCAGCACGGGGCGCTACGGGCAGTACTTC. It yields the protein CASTGRYGQYF.

The V gene is TRBV29-1, the J gene TRBJ2-1; 9 bases fit TRBD1. The V gene's germline CDR1 is SQVTM and CDR2 ANQGSEA. The CDR3 has 14 amino acids. The trim removed 1 base at V and 7 bases at J, leaving 5 bases unmatched. The CDR3 bases are TGCAGCGTTGAAGCACAGGGGGCGATAAATGAGCAGTTCTTC. It translates to CSVEAQGAINEQFF.